The 14 T cell receptor beta chains in this list originate from one sample, sequenced in a study of PD-1 blockade in classical Hodgkin lymphoma. All the patients suffered relapse after autologous stem cell transplantation, and brentuximab vedotin exposure differed. Investigators isolated CD4+ T cells from thawed PBMCs through magnetic negative selection. TCRdb's copy holds only in-frame clones and misses some; the assay was immunoSEQ multiplex PCR. The sample yields over 30,000 clones, approximately 92% seen once. Sequencing used CD4+ T cells from blood, obtained at baseline. The origin of the receptors is a human donor with classical Hodgkin lymphoma.

The chain is built from TRBV10-2 and TRBJ2-7; D unclear. V lost 6 bases to trimming and J lost 0 bases, with 9 bases between them. CDR1 and CDR2 (germline): WSHSY, SAAADI. The CDR3 contains 13 residues. The CDR3 DNA follows: TGCGCCAGCAGGGTTGGGTACTCCTACGAGCAGTACTTC. It codes for CASRVGYSYEQYF.

V gene TRBV7-9 combines with J gene TRBJ2-7; D is possibly TRBD1 (6 bases). V was pared by 5 bases and J by 3 bases, with 20 bases between. From germline, CDR1 is SEHNR and CDR2 FQNEAQ (reference sequence). CDR3 size: 16 residues. CDR3 bases: TGTGCCAGCAGCCCTCTTCGAGGGACAAGAGACTACGAGCAGTACTTC. This sequence encodes CASSPLRGTRDYEQYF.

The V gene is TRBV25-1, the J gene TRBJ2-5; tentative D call: TRBD1 (7 bases). Germline V gene data show CDR1 as MGHDK and CDR2 as SYGVNS. The length of the CDR3 is 15 residues. V was clipped by 4 bases and J by 5 bases, with 17 bases between them. The CDR3 spells CASSGLGGGWETQYF. In DNA, the CDR3 is TGTGCCAGCAGTGGGCTCGGAGGGGGCTGGGAGACCCAGTACTTC.

The V and J genes are TRBV29-1 and TRBJ2-3; D may be TRBD2 (7 bases). In germline, CDR1 is SQVTM, CDR2 ANQGSEA. The ends were cut back, 3 bases at V and 8 bases at J, with 12 bases in the middle. This CDR3 has 12 amino acids. The CDR3 here is CSVEPRGGTQYF. DNA for the CDR3: TGCAGCGTTGAGCCGAGGGGGGGTACGCAGTATTTT.

This chain joins TRBV30 and TRBJ2-7; D might be TRBD1 (8 bases). Trimming pared 5 bases from V and 2 bases from J, leaving 13 bases between. The germline gives CDR1 GTSNPN, CDR2 SVGIG (reference sequence). The CDR3 has 13 amino acids. For the CDR3, the DNA is TGTGCCTGGGGAACAGGGGGGGCCTACGAGCAGTACTTC. Amino acid sequence: CAWGTGGAYEQYF.

The chain links TRBV19 to TRBJ2-7, with D uncertain. Between the trimmed V and J ends, which lost 7 bases and 2 bases, there was a span of 18 bases. In germline, CDR1 is LNHDA, CDR2 SQIVND (reference sequence). The CDR3 has 15 amino acids. The CDR3 DNA sequence: TGTGCCAGTACCATCTCCCCGGATGGAACCTACGAGCAGTACTTC. Protein product: CASTISPDGTYEQYF. Looking up the rest from reference TRBV19 and TRBJ2-7 gives the full variable domain: DGGITQSPKYLFRKEGQNVTLSCEQNLNHDAMYWYRQDPGQGLRLIYYSQIVNDFQKGDIAEGYSVSREKKESFPLTVTSAQKNPTAFYLCASTISPDGTYEQYFGPGTRLTVT.

J is TRBJ1-5 and V is TRBV27, with D hard to call. V was cut by 5 bases and J by 0 bases, with 5 bases left in between. This CDR3 has 13 amino acids. CDR1 is MNHEY, CDR2 SMNVEV, per germline (reference sequence). CDR3 loop: CASSPDSNQPQHF. CDR3 in DNA: TGTGCCAGCAGTCCGGATAGCAATCAGCCCCAGCATTTT.

The rearrangement links TRBV14 to TRBJ1-1; no reliable D call. The V gene's germline CDR1 is SGHDN and CDR2 FVKESK. The V and J ends lost 0 bases and 0 bases respectively, with 11 bases between them. The CDR3 totals 16 residues. CDR3 nucleotide sequence: TGTGCCAGCAGCCAAGATCCGGGGTTCCTGAACACTGAAGCTTTCTTT. This codes for CASSQDPGFLNTEAFF.

The chain links TRBV10-2 to TRBJ1-6, with a weak D call TRBD1 (6 bases). The CDR3 is 18 residues long. The germline V gene has CDR1 WSHSY and CDR2 SAAADI. V was pared by 3 bases and J by 0 bases, with 15 bases between. The CDR3, as DNA: TGCGCCAGCAGTGATTTTGGCAGGGGCTCCTCCTATAATTCACCCCTCCACTTT. Encoded protein: CASSDFGRGSSYNSPLHF.

This clone was picked up a small number of times. V gene TRBV11-2 combines with J gene TRBJ2-7; 7 bases align to TRBD2. The germline gives CDR1 SGHAT, CDR2 FQNNGV. Trimming cost V 6 bases and J 0 bases; bases outside gene matches: 14. The CDR3 consists of 17 residues. CDR3 protein: CASRHLGRKRDSYEQYF. The CDR3, as DNA: TGTGCCAGCAGGCACTTAGGAAGGAAGCGGGACTCCTACGAGCAGTACTTC.

The chain is built from TRBV5-1 and TRBJ2-5; a weak D match, TRBD1 (6 bases). Germline assignment: CDR1 SGHRS and CDR2 YFSETQ. V was cut by 3 bases and J by 9 bases, with 24 bases left in between. CDR3 size: 16 residues. As DNA, the CDR3 is TGCGCCAGCAGCTCCATAGGGGGACACAACCCTAGTCCCCAGTACTTC. It specifies CASSSIGGHNPSPQYF. Full variable domain (outside the CDR3, taken from reference TRBV5-1 and TRBJ2-5): KAGVTQTPRYLIKTRGQQVTLSCSPISGHRSVSWYQQTPGQGLQFLFEYFSETQRNKGNFPGRFSGRQFSNSRSEMNVSTLELGDSALYLCASSSIGGHNPSPQYFGPGTRLLVL.

The chain uses TRBV28 and TRBJ1-2, with D perhaps TRBD1 (6 bases). V dropped 9 bases and J dropped 5 bases, with 10 bases sitting between them. Germline CDR1 and CDR2: MDHEN and SYDVKM. CDR3 length: 11 amino acids. The CDR3 sequence is CASRGQYGYTF. The CDR3 coding sequence is TGTGCCAGTCGCGGACAGTATGGCTACACCTTC.

The chain employs TRBV6-6 and TRBJ2-5; a weak D match, TRBD2 (5 bases). The length of the CDR3 is 14 residues. The germline V and J ends were trimmed by 2 bases and 6 bases, with 13 bases remaining between them. Germline CDR1 is MNHNY and CDR2 is SVGAGI (reference sequence). CDR3 sequence reads: CASSYDPRGKTQYF. CDR3 in DNA: TGTGCCAGCAGTTACGACCCCCGGGGAAAGACCCAGTACTTC.

The chain links TRBV29-1 to TRBJ2-1; the match to TRBD2 covers 10 bases. CDR1 is SQVTM, CDR2 ANQGSEA, per germline. The CDR3 sequence is 14 residues long. CDR3 sequence (DNA): TGCAGTACTTCACGGACTAGCGGCTACAATGAGCAGTTCTTC. It encodes CSTSRTSGYNEQFF.